The entry below describes one TCR beta chain. This entry belongs to a study of blood T cell repertoires in COVID-19. Measured with immunoSEQ multiplex PCR; TCRdb has only the in-frame clones, and not every one. In the table there are about 300,000 clones, 85% of which are singletons. The source of this sequence is a young woman who had been exposed to COVID-19. Sequencing used PBMCs or T cells enriched from blood (not recorded which).

The CDR3 sequence: CASSQDRSGEGRKETQYF. As DNA, the CDR3 is TGCGCCAGCAGCCAAGATCGATCAGGAGAGGGTAGAAAAGAGACCCAGTACTTC. The gene calls are TRBV4-1 and TRBJ2-5; possible D gene TRBD2, 5 bases. Trimming shortened V by 0 bases and J by 3 bases, and 20 bases separated the two germline ends. Germline V gives CDR1 MGHRA, CDR2 YSYEKL. The CDR3 contains 18 residues.